The sample holds many counts of the clone carrying this T cell receptor beta chain. Graves' hyperthyroidism without ophthalmopathy progression within 18 months was termed stable. With a duration under 2 months, the hyperthyroidism was newly diagnosed in patients aged 18 to 65. This CDR3 has 15 residues. Germline loops: CDR1 SGHKS, CDR2 YYEKEE (reference sequence). Deletions cut 3 bases from V and 3 bases from J, with 16 bases between. RNA transcripts yielded amplified TCR beta CDR3 regions. In the first-round RT-PCR of the TCR CDR3, the HTBI primer set was used. From the multiplex PCR reads, TCRdb called clonotypes with MiXCR, one entry per CDR3 protein. This table holds more than 100,000 distinct CDR3 sequences, 47% found once. This specimen comes from a study of T cells in Graves' hyperthyroidism and ophthalmopathy.

This chain joins TRBV5-5 and TRBJ2-7; D could derive from TRBD1 or TRBD2 (6 bases each). The sample was blood. This TCR came from a man aged 35 to 55 with Graves' hyperthyroidism. CDR3 amino acids: CASSWGAGSIYEQYF. CDR3 nucleotide sequence: TGTGCCAGCAGCTGGGGGGCAGGTAGCATCTACGAGCAGTACTTC.